Shown below are 11 T cell receptor beta chains from a single sample sequenced in a study of blood T cells in healthy people across ages. Alongside a J-beta primer mix, a sample-barcoded 5' primer served in a second PCR lasting 7 to 11 cycles. TCRdb fed the 5' RACE reads into MiXCR, producing one record per CDR3 protein. The data contain about 2 million distinct CDR3 sequences, approximately 50% of them seen just once; the ten biggest clones take up roughly 2.1%. Sequenced input: blood. The source is a woman aged 40-49 years in good health.

V gene TRBV6-1 combines with J gene TRBJ2-7; D call uncertain. The CDR3 has 16 residues. Germline values: CDR1 MNHNS, CDR2 SASEGT. V was cut by 2 bases and J by 2 bases, with 16 bases left in between. The DNA for the CDR3 is TGTGCCAGCAGTGAAACCCAATATCAGAGGCCCTACGAGCAGTACTTC. Its translation is CASSETQYQRPYEQYF.

This clonotype was recorded only once. The CDR3: CASSAPGQGIVEKLFF. In DNA, the CDR3 is TGTGCCAGCAGCGCACCCGGACAGGGAATTGTTGAAAAACTGTTTTTT. The chain carries TRBV11-2 and TRBJ1-4; 8 positions match TRBD1. The germline gives CDR1 SGHAT, CDR2 FQNNGV. The CDR3 consists of 16 residues. The V and J ends lost 5 bases and 7 bases, in that order; junction bases with no gene match: 12.

The J gene is TRBJ2-5, the V gene TRBV20-1; D is undetermined. Germline lookup yields CDR1 DFQATT and CDR2 SNEGSKA (reference sequence). The CDR3 sequence is 11 residues long. The ends were cut back, 2 bases at V and 5 bases at J, with 6 bases in the middle. In nucleotides, the CDR3 is TGCAGTGCTAGACCTCTGGAGACCCAGTACTTC. Its translation: CSARPLETQYF.

This clonotype was picked up a small number of times. The CDR3 DNA is TGTGCCACCTCGGCGGATCTTTACGAGCAGTACTTC. This encodes CATSADLYEQYF. J is TRBJ2-7 and V is TRBV6-6; D is unclear. Germline V gene data show CDR1 as MNHNY and CDR2 as SVGAGI (reference sequence). The CDR3 extends over 12 amino acids. V lost 10 bases and J 4 bases, leaving 14 bases between the germline ends.

This rearrangement joins TRBV6-5 to TRBJ2-1, with 7 positions matching TRBD1. With 5 bases clipped from V and 9 bases from J, the junction kept 7 bases outside the gene matches. Looked up from germline, CDR1 is MNHEY and CDR2 is SVGAGI. The CDR3 loop spans 13 amino acids. The CDR3 DNA reads TGTGCCAGCAGTACAACAGGGGCTACTGAGCAGTTCTTC. This sequence encodes CASSTTGATEQFF.

This clonotype appeared once. CDR3 protein: CASTKAGGQSTYEQYF. The CDR3 DNA follows: TGTGCCAGTACTAAAGCCGGGGGGCAGAGTACCTACGAGCAGTACTTC. This rearrangement joins TRBV19 to TRBJ2-4, with D maybe TRBD2 (7 bases). The J call is uncertain, as TRBJ2-7 better fits the DNA end. The length of the CDR3 is 16 residues. The V gene's germline CDR1 is LNHDA and CDR2 SQIVND (reference sequence).

This clonotype has at least ten counts. The rearrangement joins TRBV20-1 to TRBJ2-7; unclear D gene. Trimming left V 3 bases short and J 3 bases short, with 12 bases between. This CDR3 contains 13 residues. The germline V gene has CDR1 DFQATT and CDR2 SNEGSKA (reference sequence). The CDR3 spells CSASRGEVYEQYF. Written as DNA, the CDR3 is TGCAGTGCTAGTCGCGGAGAGGTCTACGAGCAGTACTTC.

The CDR3 sequence is CASSFLGAKETQYF. For the CDR3, the DNA is TGTGCCAGCAGCTTCCTGGGGGCTAAAGAGACCCAGTACTTC. The V and J genes are TRBV7-2 and TRBJ2-5; possible D gene TRBD1, 6 bases. This CDR3 spans 14 amino acids. The V end lost 3 bases, the J end lost 3 bases, and 11 bases lay between the germline ends. CDR1 is SGHTA and CDR2 is FQGNSA in the germline V gene.

This sequence joins TRBV4-3 and TRBJ2-4, with no clear D. The DNA end favors TRBJ2-7, so the J call may be wrong. Germline V CDR1 and CDR2: LGHNA, YSLEER. The CDR3 has 13 residues. The chain's CDR3 is CASSQAYAYEQYF. As DNA, the CDR3 is TGCGCCAGCAGCCAAGCGTATGCCTACGAGCAGTACTTC.

The V gene is TRBV4-3, the J gene TRBJ2-1; D uncertain. Trimming took 1 base from V and 5 from J, leaving 9 bases between them. The CDR3 contains 14 residues. Germline CDR1 LGHNA, CDR2 YSLEER. The CDR3 is CASSQVWADNEQFF. The CDR3 coding sequence is TGCGCCAGCAGCCAAGTATGGGCGGACAATGAGCAGTTCTTC.

This clonotype was seen many times. J is TRBJ2-7 and V is TRBV28; possibly TRBD2 for D (5 bases). V lost 5 bases to trimming and J lost 3 bases, with 11 bases between them. Germline CDR1 reads MDHEN; CDR2 reads SYDVKM. This CDR3 is 13 amino acids long. CDR3 nucleotides: TGTGCCAGCAGTGTAGGACTCCACTACGAGCAGTACTTC. Residues: CASSVGLHYEQYF.